This T cell receptor beta chain is drawn from a study of vaccination effects on CD4 cells after COVID-19. Background on the study: Each participant was administered two doses of either the BNT162b2 or the mRNA-1273 vaccine. Study-wide points: Marked clonal contraction of both clone types appeared late after vaccination. Convalescent patients' post-vaccine spike repertoire was mostly distinct vaccine-induced clones.

Libraries were prepared by immunoSEQ multiplex PCR; TCRdb keeps only in-frame clonotypes and omits some of them. The sample records around 25,000 clones, about three quarters being singletons. On this clone itself: What it binds is unknown.

The ViraFEST assay expanded antigen-specific CD4+ T cells with viral peptide pools before sequencing. Following 10 days of culture, CD4+ T cells were isolated. Infection with SARS-CoV-2 occurred in the person between March and December 2020, and PCR confirmed it. IL-2 medium was substituted for half the medium on days 3 and 7. This sequence originates from a human donor who had a prior SARS-CoV-2 infection. This specimen consisted of CD4+ T cells from PBMCs cultured with HCoV-NL63 spike peptides, obtained before COVID-19 vaccination.

DNA for the CDR3: TGTGCCAGCAGCAACGCCAGGGAACTCACAGATACGCAGTATTTT. Its translation: CASSNARELTDTQYF. The chain recombines TRBV21-1 with TRBJ2-3; the D call in the table, TRBD1, was not verified against the DNA. TRBV21-1 is noted as a pseudogene. This CDR3 is built from 15 residues.